This T cell receptor beta chain was observed in a study of cytomegalovirus exposure and HLA in healthy donors. Study information: A preliminary data release comprised approximately 85 million unique TCRs obtained from HLA-typed donors. Study observations and caveats: A further, later analysis showed that HLA-associated TCR beta chains (compared with equally common others) were more clonally expanded.

Points on this clone: The antigen remains unidentified.

Researchers ran the PCR with 60 Vbeta and 13 Jbeta primers. Assay used: immunoSEQ multiplex PCR; TCRdb lists only in-frame clones, some missing. The sample contains some 150,000 clones, approximately 79% of which appear only once. The V gene lost 2 bases and the J gene lost 4 bases, with 15 bases spanning the gap. The CDR3 is 15 residues long. CDR1 and CDR2 (germline): SGHKS, YYEKEE (reference sequence). This sequence joins TRBV5-5 and TRBJ1-1; D unresolved. The TCR sequence derives from a young woman in good health and CMV-seronegative. Sequenced material: PBMCs. CDR3 DNA sequence: TGTGCCAGCAGCTTTATACGGGAGGCGATCACTGAAGCTTTCTTT. As protein: CASSFIREAITEAFF. Looking up the rest from reference TRBV5-5 and TRBJ1-1 gives the full variable domain: DAGVTQSPTHLIKTRGQQVTLRCSPISGHKSVSWYQQVLGQGPQFIFQYYEKEERGRGNFPDRFSARQFPNYSSELNVNALLLGDSALYLCASSFIREAITEAFFGQGTRLTVV.